This T cell receptor beta chain was identified in a study of cytotoxic CD8 clonotypes in ibrutinib-treated CLL. Overall study: Response was recorded as partial in roughly 25 patients and complete in 2; at median 68 months, about 14 remained remitted and approximately 12 had progressed. General observations from the study: Rare overall, public clonotypes shrank or held steady under therapy.

For this clone: Its antigen is unknown. Other DNA sequences in this sample translate to the same CDR3.

Trimming took 1 base from V and 5 from J; bases not matched to a gene: 6. Germline assignment: CDR1 SGHVS and CDR2 FQNEAQ. The CDR3 extends over 16 amino acids. Only in-frame clones appear in the TCRdb table, and some are missing; sequencing was by immunoSEQ multiplex PCR. Here the sample spans about 200,000 clones, around 72% being singletons. The receptor comes from a human donor with chronic lymphocytic leukemia. This material consisted of PBMCs, taken after 24 months of ibrutinib treatment. The chain carries TRBV7-8 and TRBJ2-5, with TRBD2 identical over 11 bases. DNA for the CDR3: TGTGCCAGCAGCTTAGTGGTAGCGGGAGGGCCGGAGACCCAGTACTTC. Protein sequence: CASSLVVAGGPETQYF.